This T cell receptor (beta chain) was sequenced in a study of T cell responses to AZD1222 COVID-19 vaccine. V shed 0 bases and J shed 2 bases, with 10 bases lying between them. The CDR3 sequence is 15 residues long. Per germline, CDR1 MNHEY and CDR2 SVGAGI. Profiled with immunoSEQ multiplex PCR; TCRdb holds only in-frame clones, not every one. The table includes 150,000 or so clones, 92% detected once. The chain couples TRBV6-5 to TRBJ1-2, with no clear D. Specimen: peripheral blood, collected 28 days after the second AZD1222 dose. The TCR comes from an adult who received the AZD1222 COVID-19 vaccine. CDR3 DNA sequence: TGTGCCAGCAGTTACTCGACATCCAACAACTATGGCTACACCTTC. Its protein product is CASSYSTSNNYGYTF.